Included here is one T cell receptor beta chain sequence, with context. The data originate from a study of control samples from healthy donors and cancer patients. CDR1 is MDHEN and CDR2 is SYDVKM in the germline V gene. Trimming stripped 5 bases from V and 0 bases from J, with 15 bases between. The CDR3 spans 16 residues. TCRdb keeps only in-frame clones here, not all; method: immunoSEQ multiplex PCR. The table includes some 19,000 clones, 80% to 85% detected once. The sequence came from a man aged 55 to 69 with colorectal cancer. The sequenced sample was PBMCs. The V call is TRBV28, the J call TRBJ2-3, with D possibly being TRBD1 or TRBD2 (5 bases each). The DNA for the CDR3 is TGTGCCAGCAGTCAGTGGGACGGCCGGAGCACAGATACGCAGTATTTT. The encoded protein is CASSQWDGRSTDTQYF.